The text below deals with one T cell receptor (beta chain). This clonotype was found a few times. The antigen this receptor binds is unknown. A much bigger clone sits one base away, suggesting this may be a read error. Sequencer: Illumina NovaSeq 6000. cDNA libraries for TCRalpha and TCRbeta were prepared by 5'RACE using constant-segment primers, with sample barcodes and unique molecular identifiers added. RNA was extracted from every sample with Trizol reagent. The libraries were amplified in two PCR steps, and the second step added a second sample barcode and Illumina TruSeq adapters. The libraries were sequenced on an Illumina NovaSeq using 2 x 150 bp paired-end reads. As for how the authors treated the data: Reads were demultiplexed and collapsed into UMI-guided consensus sequences with migec v1.2.7. Using mixcr v2.1.11, the UMI consensuses were aligned to TRA and TRB V and J templates and assembled into clonotypes. A clonotype was counted as expanded or contracted only if both edgeR and NoisET called the change significant, with noise models trained on biological replicates. For edgeR calls, the thresholds were a false discovery rate-adjusted p below 0.01 and a log2 fold-change of 1. As an exploratory analysis of dynamics, max-normalized trajectories of the 1000 most abundant clonotypes were examined by PCA with hierarchical clustering. Each responding clone was given a CD4 or CD8 phenotype based on the CD4+ and CD8+ repertoires, which had been sequenced separately. TCRdb trimmed public reads at Q25 via fastp, called clones via MiXCR and kept in-frame beta chains. Each entry merges the rows of one CDR3 protein and shows their most common DNA and genes. These V and J calls are TCRdb output, not the study's own analysis. This sample is represented by 180,000 or so distinct CDR3 sequences; around a tenth of them were singletons. The top ten hold about 3.5% of the sample.

The source of the sample is a study of T-cell memory formation after mild COVID-19 (TCRdb year 2021). For the study in its entirety: Most TCR sequence clusters were specific to one of the two donors. The cohort was made up of two young adult volunteers, one female and one male, who were previously healthy. Longitudinal TCRalpha and TCRbeta repertoire sequencing tracked T-cell clones expanding and contracting after mild COVID-19 in a couple of donors. The study at large found these results: From day 15 to 85, contracting clones showed balanced CD4/CD8 phenotypes, whereas a second wave of clones that expanded from day 15 to 37 leaned towards CD4+. SARS-CoV-2 specificity of the second-wave clones peaking on day 37 was not confirmed. Only a couple of mild cases were covered by the study, and larger cohorts that include severe cases with pre-infection samples were considered necessary. Some responding clones were detected in pre-infection memory, which suggested that pre-existing cross-reactive memory T cells had joined the SARS-CoV-2 response. Contracting CD4+ clones were found mainly in CM and EM memory subsets, while CD8+ clones were enriched in EMRA.

PBMCs were isolated by Ficoll-Paque density gradient centrifugation. The clonotype was recovered from a man between 18 and 35 years old who had mild COVID-19 (a few samples of this study predate the infection). The sample titles of this study are shuffled in the database, so cell type and time point are left out; the donor was told from shared clones. Sequenced material: PBMCs or a T cell subset sorted from them (not recorded which).

CDR3 region: CASSPGTVNTGELFF. The DNA sequence is TGCGCCAGCAGCCCCGGGACAGTGAACACCGGGGAGCTGTTTTTT. The rearranged chain carries TRBV5-1 and TRBJ2-2, with 7 junctional bases fitting TRBD1. Spanning cysteine to phenylalanine, the CDR3 consists of 15 amino acids. The DNA shown is the 45-base CDR3, in frame from base 1. The germline V gene supplies CDR1 SGHRS and CDR2 YFSETQ. The junction shows trimming of 4 bases on V and 1 base on J, and the gene matches do not reach 4 bases of it.